The sequence of this TCR beta chain was determined in a study of blood T cell repertoires in COVID-19 (dated by TCRdb to the early 2020s). About the full investigation: Samples from collaborators originated in the United States, Italy and Spain and spanned both the acute and convalescent phases of COVID-19. Sample metadata almost always included a de-identified subject ID, COVID-19 status, age in years and sex. The samples were drawn from the first 160 participants of the ongoing ImmuneRACE study and from over a thousand subjects provided by 6 global collaborators. The repertoires were released in a freely available public database intended as a resource for research on the immune response to SARS-CoV-2. HLA class I and class II types, where available, came from metadata supplied by the sample provider rather than from assay-based typing. The material from the prospective study consisted of cDNA or gDNA derived from T cells, B-cell-depleted T cells, or PBMCs. Subjects who had been exposed to COVID-19, were actively infected with it, or had recovered from it provided the deeply sampled blood TCRbeta repertoires that made up the dataset.

Trimming takes 0 bases off V and 4 bases off J; junction bases not matched to a gene: 2. The germline V gene sets CDR1 to MNHEY and CDR2 to SVGAGI. From the cysteine up to the phenylalanine, the CDR3 has a length of 16 residues. The CDR3 DNA has 48 bases and is translated from base 1. The collaborating institutions used their own protocols to collect whole blood in K2EDTA tubes. For TCRbeta analysis, collaborators shipped samples in one of three forms: frozen whole blood, isolated PBMCs, or DNA extracted from either of those sample types. The immunoSEQ Assay, a bias-controlled multiplex PCR, was used to amplify TCRbeta CDR3 regions from genomic DNA. As for how the authors treated the data: Nucleated cell counts per sample were estimated from amplification of reference gene primers within the assay. To quantify the absolute abundance of each unique TCRbeta CDR3 rearrangement, sequence reads were collapsed and filtered. For each sample, productive Simpson clonality was calculated as the square root of Simpson's diversity index over productive rearrangements. TCRdb mirrors the immuneACCESS table, restricted to in-frame sequences. Some clones are absent from its copies; in checked studies, under half trace to an unresolved V gene, and the reason for the others is unknown. V, J and clone size are those of that table, while D and trimming were read from the DNA. This sample comprises about 160,000 clones, about four fifths of them detected only once. The biggest ten clones account for 13% to 15% of the sample.

Overall results and qualifications from the work: How much clinical and demographic metadata was included differed by source and by participant, and the metadata was provided uncurated.

This clone was recorded once. There is no known antigen for this receptor. Base qualities are not at hand, and no much larger clone is one base apart. Here the chain combines TRBV6-5 and TRBJ2-2; 10 central nucleotides agree with TRBD2. The sequenced sample was peripheral blood. The clonotype comes from a man between 18 and 29 years old with active or convalescent COVID-19. The DNA reads as follows: TGTGCCAGCAGTTACTCGACTAGCGGGCGCACCGGGGAGCTGTTTTTT. This codes for CASSYSTSGRTGELFF.